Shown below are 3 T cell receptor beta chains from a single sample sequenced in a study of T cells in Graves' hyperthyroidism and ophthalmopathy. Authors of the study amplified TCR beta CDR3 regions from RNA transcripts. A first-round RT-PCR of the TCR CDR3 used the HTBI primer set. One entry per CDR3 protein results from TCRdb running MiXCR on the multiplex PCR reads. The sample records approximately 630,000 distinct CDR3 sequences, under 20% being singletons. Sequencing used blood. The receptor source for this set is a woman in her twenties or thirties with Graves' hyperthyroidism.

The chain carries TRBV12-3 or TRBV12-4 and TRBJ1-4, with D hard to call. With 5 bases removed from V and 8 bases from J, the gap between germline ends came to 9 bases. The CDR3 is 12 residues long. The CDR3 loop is CASSTVGEKLFF. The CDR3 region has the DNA TGTGCCAGCAGTACGGTGGGGGAAAAACTGTTTTTT.

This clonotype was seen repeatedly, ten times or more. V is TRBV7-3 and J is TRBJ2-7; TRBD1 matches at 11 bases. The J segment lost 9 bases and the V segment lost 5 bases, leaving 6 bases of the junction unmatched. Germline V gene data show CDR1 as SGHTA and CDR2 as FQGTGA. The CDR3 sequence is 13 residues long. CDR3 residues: CASSLRDRGRQYF. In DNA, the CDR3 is TGTGCCAGCAGCCTGAGGGACAGGGGGAGGCAGTACTTC. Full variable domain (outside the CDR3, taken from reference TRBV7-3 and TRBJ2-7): GAGVSQTPSNKVTEKGKYVELRCDPISGHTALYWYRQSLGQGPEFLIYFQGTGAADDSGLPNDRFFAVRPEGSVSTLKIQRTERGDSAVYLCASSLRDRGRQYFGPGTRLTVT.

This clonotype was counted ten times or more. In DNA form, the CDR3 reads TGCGCCAGCAGCGTGGACCTCTGGGAGACCCAGTACTTC. Its translation is CASSVDLWETQYF. The V and J genes are TRBV5-1 and TRBJ2-5; no firm D call. The CDR3 covers 13 residues. Germline loops: CDR1 SGHRS, CDR2 YFSETQ. V dropped 4 bases and J dropped 5 bases, with 12 bases sitting between them.